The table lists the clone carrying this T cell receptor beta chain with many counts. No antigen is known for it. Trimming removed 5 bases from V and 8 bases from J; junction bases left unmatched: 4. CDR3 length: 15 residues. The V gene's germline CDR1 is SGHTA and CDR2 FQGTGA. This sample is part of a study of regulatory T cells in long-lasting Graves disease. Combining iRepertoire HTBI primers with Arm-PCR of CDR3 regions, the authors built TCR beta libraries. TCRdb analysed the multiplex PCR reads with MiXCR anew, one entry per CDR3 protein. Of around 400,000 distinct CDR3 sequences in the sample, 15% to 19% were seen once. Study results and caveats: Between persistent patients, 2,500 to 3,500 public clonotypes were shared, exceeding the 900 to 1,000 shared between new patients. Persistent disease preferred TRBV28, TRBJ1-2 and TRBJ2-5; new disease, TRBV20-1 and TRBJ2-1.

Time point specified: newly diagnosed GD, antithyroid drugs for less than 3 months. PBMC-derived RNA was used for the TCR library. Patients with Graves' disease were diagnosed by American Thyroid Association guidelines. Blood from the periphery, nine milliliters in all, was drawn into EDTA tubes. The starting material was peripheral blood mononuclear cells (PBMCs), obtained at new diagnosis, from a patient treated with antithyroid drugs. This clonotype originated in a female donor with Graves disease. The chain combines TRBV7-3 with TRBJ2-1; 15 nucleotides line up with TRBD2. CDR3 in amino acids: CASSRGLAGGYEQFF. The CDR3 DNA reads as TGTGCCAGCAGCCGAGGACTAGCGGGAGGGTATGAGCAGTTCTTC.